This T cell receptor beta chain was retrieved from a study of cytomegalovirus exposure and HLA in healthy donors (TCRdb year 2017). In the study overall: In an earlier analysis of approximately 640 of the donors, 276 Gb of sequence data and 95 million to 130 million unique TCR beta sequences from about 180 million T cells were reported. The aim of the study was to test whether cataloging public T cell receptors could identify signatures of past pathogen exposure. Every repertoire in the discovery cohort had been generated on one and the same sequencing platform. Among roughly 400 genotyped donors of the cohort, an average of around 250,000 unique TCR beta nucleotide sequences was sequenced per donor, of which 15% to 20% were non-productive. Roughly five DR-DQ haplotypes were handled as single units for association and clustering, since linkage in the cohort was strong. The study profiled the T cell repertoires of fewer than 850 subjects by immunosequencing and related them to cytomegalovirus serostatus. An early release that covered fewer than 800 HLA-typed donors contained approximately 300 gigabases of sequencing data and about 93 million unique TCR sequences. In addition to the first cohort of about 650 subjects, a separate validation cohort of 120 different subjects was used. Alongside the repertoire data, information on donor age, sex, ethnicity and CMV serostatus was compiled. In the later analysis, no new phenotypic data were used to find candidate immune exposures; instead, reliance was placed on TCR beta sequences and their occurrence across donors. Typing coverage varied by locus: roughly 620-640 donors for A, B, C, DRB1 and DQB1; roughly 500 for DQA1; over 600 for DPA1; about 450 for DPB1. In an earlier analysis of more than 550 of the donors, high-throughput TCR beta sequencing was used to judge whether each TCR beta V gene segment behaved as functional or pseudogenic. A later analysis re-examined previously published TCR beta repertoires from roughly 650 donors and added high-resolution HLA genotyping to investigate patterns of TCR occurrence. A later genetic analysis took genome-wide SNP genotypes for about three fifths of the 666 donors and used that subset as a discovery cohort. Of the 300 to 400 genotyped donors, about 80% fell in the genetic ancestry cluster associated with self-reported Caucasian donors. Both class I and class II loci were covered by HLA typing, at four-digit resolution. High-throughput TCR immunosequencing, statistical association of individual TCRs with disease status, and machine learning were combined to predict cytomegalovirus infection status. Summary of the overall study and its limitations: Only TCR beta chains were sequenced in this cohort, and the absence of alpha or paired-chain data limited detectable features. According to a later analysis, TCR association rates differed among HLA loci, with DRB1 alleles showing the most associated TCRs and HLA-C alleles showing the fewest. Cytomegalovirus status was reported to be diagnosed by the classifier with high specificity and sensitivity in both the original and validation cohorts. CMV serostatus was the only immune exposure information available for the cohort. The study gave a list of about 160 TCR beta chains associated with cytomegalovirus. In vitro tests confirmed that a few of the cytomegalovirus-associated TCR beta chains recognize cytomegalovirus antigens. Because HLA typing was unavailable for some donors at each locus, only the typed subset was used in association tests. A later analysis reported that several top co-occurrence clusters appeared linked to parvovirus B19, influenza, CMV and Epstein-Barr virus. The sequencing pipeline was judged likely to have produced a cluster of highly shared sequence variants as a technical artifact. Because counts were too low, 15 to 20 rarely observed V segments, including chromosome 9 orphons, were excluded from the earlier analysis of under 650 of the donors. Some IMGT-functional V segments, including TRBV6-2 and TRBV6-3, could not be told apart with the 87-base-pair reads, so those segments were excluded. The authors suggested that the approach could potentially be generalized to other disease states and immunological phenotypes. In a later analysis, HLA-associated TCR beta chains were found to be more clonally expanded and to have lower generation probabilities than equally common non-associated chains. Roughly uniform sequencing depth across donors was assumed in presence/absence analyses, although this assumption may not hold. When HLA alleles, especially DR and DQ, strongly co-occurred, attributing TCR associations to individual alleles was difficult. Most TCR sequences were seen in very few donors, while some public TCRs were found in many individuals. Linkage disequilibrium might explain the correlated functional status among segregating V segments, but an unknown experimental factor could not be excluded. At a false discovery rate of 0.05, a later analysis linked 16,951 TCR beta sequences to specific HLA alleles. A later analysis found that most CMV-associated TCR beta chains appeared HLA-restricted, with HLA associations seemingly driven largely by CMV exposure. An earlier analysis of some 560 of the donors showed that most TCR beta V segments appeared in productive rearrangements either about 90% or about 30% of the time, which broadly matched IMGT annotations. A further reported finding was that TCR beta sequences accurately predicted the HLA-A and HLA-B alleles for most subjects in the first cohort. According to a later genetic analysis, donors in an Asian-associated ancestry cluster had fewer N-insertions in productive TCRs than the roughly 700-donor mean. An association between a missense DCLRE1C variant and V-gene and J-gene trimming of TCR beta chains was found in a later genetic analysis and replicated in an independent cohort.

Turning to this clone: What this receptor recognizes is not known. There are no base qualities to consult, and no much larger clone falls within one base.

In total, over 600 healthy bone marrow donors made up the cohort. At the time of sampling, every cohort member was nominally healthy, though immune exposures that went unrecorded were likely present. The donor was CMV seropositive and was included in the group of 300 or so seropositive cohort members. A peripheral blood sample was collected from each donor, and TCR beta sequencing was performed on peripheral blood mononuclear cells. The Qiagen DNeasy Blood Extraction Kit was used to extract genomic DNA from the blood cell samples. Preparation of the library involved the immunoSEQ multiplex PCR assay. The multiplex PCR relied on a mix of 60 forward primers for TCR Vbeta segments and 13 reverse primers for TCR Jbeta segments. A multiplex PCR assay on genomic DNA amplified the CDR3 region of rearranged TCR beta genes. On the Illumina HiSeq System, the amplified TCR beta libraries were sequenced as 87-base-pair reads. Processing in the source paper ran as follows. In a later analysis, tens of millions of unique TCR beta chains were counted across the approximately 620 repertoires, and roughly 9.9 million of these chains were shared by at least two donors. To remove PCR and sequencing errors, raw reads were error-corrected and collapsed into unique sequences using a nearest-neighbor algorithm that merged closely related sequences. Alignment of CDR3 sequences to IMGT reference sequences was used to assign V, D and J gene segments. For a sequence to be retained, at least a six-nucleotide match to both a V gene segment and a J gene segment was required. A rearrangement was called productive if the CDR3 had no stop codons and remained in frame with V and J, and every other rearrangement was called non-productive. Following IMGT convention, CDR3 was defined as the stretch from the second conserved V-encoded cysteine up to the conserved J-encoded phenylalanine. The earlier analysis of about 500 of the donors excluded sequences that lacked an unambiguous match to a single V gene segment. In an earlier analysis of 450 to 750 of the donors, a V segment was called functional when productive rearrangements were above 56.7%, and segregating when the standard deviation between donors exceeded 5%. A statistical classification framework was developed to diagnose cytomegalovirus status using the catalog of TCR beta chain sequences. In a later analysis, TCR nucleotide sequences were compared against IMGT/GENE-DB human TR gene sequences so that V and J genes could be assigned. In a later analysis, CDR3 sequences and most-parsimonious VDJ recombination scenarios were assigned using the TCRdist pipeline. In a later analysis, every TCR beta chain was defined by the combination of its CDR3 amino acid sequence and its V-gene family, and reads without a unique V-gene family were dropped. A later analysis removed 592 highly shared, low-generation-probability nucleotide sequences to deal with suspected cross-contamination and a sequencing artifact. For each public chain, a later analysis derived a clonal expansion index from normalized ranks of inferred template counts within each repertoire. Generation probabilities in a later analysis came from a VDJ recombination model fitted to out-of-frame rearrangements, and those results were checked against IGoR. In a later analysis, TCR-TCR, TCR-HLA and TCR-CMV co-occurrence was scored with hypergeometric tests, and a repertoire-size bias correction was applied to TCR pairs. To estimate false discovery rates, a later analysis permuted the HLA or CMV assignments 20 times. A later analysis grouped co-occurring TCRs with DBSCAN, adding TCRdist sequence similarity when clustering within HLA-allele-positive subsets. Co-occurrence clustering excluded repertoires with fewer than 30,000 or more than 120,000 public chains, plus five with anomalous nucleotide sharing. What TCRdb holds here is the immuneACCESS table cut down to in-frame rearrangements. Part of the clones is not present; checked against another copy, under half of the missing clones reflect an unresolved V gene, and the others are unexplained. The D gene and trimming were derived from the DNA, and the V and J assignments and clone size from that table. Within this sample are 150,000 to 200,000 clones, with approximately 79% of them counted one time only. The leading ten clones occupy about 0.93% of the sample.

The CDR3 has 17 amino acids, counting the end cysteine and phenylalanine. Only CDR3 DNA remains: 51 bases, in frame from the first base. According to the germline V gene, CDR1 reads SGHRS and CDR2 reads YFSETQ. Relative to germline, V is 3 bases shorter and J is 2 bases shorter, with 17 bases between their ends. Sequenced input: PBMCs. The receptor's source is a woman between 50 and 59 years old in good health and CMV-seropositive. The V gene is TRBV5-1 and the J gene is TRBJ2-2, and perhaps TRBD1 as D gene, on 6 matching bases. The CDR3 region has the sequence CASSYLFGRGNTGELFF. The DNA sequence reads TGCGCCAGCAGCTACCTTTTTGGCAGGGGAAACACCGGGGAGCTGTTTTTT.